Listed below are T cell receptor beta chains from one sample, sequenced in a study of identical twins. One entry per CDR3 protein results from TCRdb running MiXCR on the 5' RACE reads. The repertoire holds about 200,000 distinct CDR3 sequences, with roughly 15% as singletons. The sample was also linked to a second study, of T cells expressing NK-cell markers.

Sequenced input: CD8+ T cells sorted from blood. The receptors derive from a woman in her late teens or twenties in good health. CDR3s include the opening cysteine and the closing phenylalanine or tryptophan. Each record gives: CDR3 length, V gene, J gene, clone size, D gene, CDR3 DNA, CDR3 protein. The D gene is left open where the match is weak. Size is omitted from some rows. Given values are once, few, many or a class for expanded clones.

>16|TRBV28|TRBJ2-5|.|.
TGTGCCAGCAGTTTATTGGAGGGTTTCGCAATAGAGACCCAGTACTTC
CASSLLEGFAIETQYF
>14|TRBV7-9|TRBJ2-7|few|TRBD2
TGTGCCAGCAGCCCCGCGGCGGGGGGTTCCGAGCAGTACTTC
CASSPAAGGSEQYF
>14|TRBV7-9|TRBJ1-2|.|TRBD1
TGTGCCAGCAGCTTCGGACAGGGTGGCTATGGCTACACCTTC
CASSFGQGGYGYTF
>16|TRBV7-2|TRBJ2-4|.|TRBD1
TGTGCCAGCAGCCCCGTTGGACAGGGAAGGGAAAACATTCAGTACTTC
CASSPVGQGRENIQYF
>14|TRBV12-3/TRBV12-4|TRBJ2-3|few|TRBD2
TGTGCCAGCAGGGTCAGCGGGGCCCGGGATACGCAGTATTTT
CASRVSGARDTQYF
>13|TRBV9|TRBJ2-1|.|.
TGTGCCAGCAGCGTAGGTATGAGCCTCGAGCAGTTCTTC
CASSVGMSLEQFF
>13|TRBV20-1|TRBJ2-7|.|.
TGCAGTGCTAGTCAGGCAGGGGCTTACGAGCAGTACTTC
CSASQAGAYEQYF
>12|TRBV11-2|TRBJ2-1|.|.
TGTGCCAGCAGCTTAGATATAGCTGGGCAGTTCTTC
CASSLDIAGQFF
>13|TRBV27|TRBJ2-7|few|TRBD2
TGTGCCAGCAGTTTCGGACTAGCAGCCGAGCAGTACTTC
CASSFGLAAEQYF
>14|TRBV12-3/TRBV12-4|TRBJ2-5|.|.
TGTGCCAGCAGGGCCTGGGGTGGGCAAGAGACCCAGTACTTC
CASRAWGGQETQYF
>14|TRBV20-1|TRBJ1-4|few|TRBD1
TGCAGTGCAGAGGGGACAGAATCTGATGAAAAACTGTTTTTT
CSAEGTESDEKLFF
>16|TRBV12-3/TRBV12-4|TRBJ2-7|.|TRBD1
TGTGCCAGCAGTCCGGGACCGGGACAGGGACCCTACGAGCAGTACTTC
CASSPGPGQGPYEQYF
>17|TRBV7-2|TRBJ2-5|few|TRBD2
TGTGCCAGCAGCTTAAATTCACTAGCGGGCGTTCAAGAGACCCAGTACTTC
CASSLNSLAGVQETQYF
>14|TRBV19|TRBJ2-1|.|.
TGTGCCAGTAGTATAGAAGGTAGCGGCAATGAGCAGTTCTTC
CASSIEGSGNEQFF
>17|TRBV15|TRBJ2-1|few|.
TGTGCCACCAGCAGGCCACAAACTAGGGGAAATTCTGGTGAGCAGTTCTTC
CATSRPQTRGNSGEQFF
>14|TRBV5-5|TRBJ2-2|.|.
TGTGCCAGCAGCTACCAAAACAGGGCCGGGGAGCTGTTTTTT
CASSYQNRAGELFF
>12|TRBV5-6|TRBJ1-1|.|.
TGTGCCAGCAGCTTTAGACCCACTGAAGCTTTCTTT
CASSFRPTEAFF
>12|TRBV12-3/TRBV12-4|TRBJ2-5|few|.
TGTGCCGGCGGGGACAGCGAAGAGACCCAGTACTTC
CAGGDSEETQYF
>12|TRBV20-1|TRBJ2-1|.|.
TGCAGTGCTAAGCAGGGATACAATGAGCAGTTCTTC
CSAKQGYNEQFF
>12|TRBV7-9|TRBJ1-1|many|.
TGTGCCAGCAGCTCGTTGGGCCCGGAAGCTTTCTTT
CASSSLGPEAFF
>15|TRBV7-2|TRBJ2-7|few|TRBD1
TGTGCCAGCAGCTTAGGGGGACAGGGGAGCTACGAGCAGTACTTC
CASSLGGQGSYEQYF
>15|TRBV6-1|TRBJ2-1|few|.
TGTGCCAGCACCCCCGACTCGAGCTCCTACAATGAGCAGTTCTTC
CASTPDSSSYNEQFF
>14|TRBV12-3/TRBV12-4|TRBJ2-5|few|.
TGTGCCAGCAGTCCTACAGGGACTCAAGAGACCCAGTACTTC
CASSPTGTQETQYF
>16|TRBV9|TRBJ2-1|.|TRBD2
TGTGCCAGCAGCCCGGGACTAGCGGGGTCAAGCCCCCCGCAGTTCTTC
CASSPGLAGSSPPQFF
>14|TRBV12-3/TRBV12-4|TRBJ2-7|.|.
TGTGCCAGCAGTTTAGAGGGGGGATCGTACGAGCAGTACTTC
CASSLEGGSYEQYF
>15|TRBV5-5|TRBJ1-5|few|.
TGTGCCAGCAGCTTGTGGCCAGGAAGCAATCAGCCCCAGCATTTT
CASSLWPGSNQPQHF
>15|TRBV6-1|TRBJ2-7|few|TRBD1
TGTGCCAGCTCCTTTGGGACAGGGTTGTTTCGCGAGCAGTACTTC
CASSFGTGLFREQYF
>15|TRBV7-2|TRBJ2-5|.|.
TGTGCCAGCAGCTTAACCCGGACTAACCAAGAGACCCAGTACTTC
CASSLTRTNQETQYF
>13|TRBV20-1|TRBJ2-7|.|TRBD1
TGCAGTGTCCGCCTGGACAGGGGCCACGAGCAGTACTTC
CSVRLDRGHEQYF
>14|TRBV20-1|TRBJ2-7|few|TRBD2
TGCAGTGCTAAGGGACTAGCGGCCATCTACGAGCAGTACTTC
CSAKGLAAIYEQYF
>16|TRBV5-6|TRBJ1-6|.|.
TGTGCCAGCAGCTCCGGACAGTTAGCCTATAATTCACCCCTCCACTTT
CASSSGQLAYNSPLHF
>17|TRBV27|TRBJ2-1|few|TRBD1
TGTGCCAGCAGTTCTAACCGGGACAGAGAGCAGTACAATGAGCAGTTCTTC
CASSSNRDREQYNEQFF
>14|TRBV7-9|TRBJ1-5|many|.
TGTGCCAGCAGCCCCCCGGGGTTCAATCAGCCCCAGCATTTT
CASSPPGFNQPQHF
>15|TRBV11-2|TRBJ2-3|.|.
TGTGCCAGCAGCCCCCTAGGGGTTGAAAGGCGTACGCAGTATTTT
CASSPLGVERRTQYF
>13|TRBV13|TRBJ2-5|few|.
TGTGCCAGCAGCTTAGAACAACAAGAGACCCAGTACTTC
CASSLEQQETQYF
>14|TRBV7-9|TRBJ2-1|.|.
TGTGCCAGCAGCCATACACTCTCCTACAATGAGCAGTTCTTC
CASSHTLSYNEQFF
>15|TRBV12-3/TRBV12-4|TRBJ2-7|many|.
TGTGCCAGCAGTTTCGAGCGGTCAAGCTCCTACGAGCAGTACTTC
CASSFERSSSYEQYF
>10|TRBV6-5|TRBJ2-5|.|.
TGTGCCAGCATCTTGGAGACCCAGTACTTC
CASILETQYF
>17|TRBV7-8|TRBJ2-3|few|TRBD2
TGTGCCAGCAGCTTAGATGGTAGCGGGGCTAGCACAGATACGCAGTATTTT
CASSLDGSGASTDTQYF
>13|TRBV10-3|TRBJ2-7|few|TRBD1
TGTGCCATCAGTGCAGGGGGCGGTTACGAGCAGTACTTC
CAISAGGGYEQYF
>16|TRBV6-1|TRBJ2-5|.|TRBD1
TGTGCCAGCAGTACACAGGGGGCGGGCAGCCAAGAGACCCAGTACTTC
CASSTQGAGSQETQYF
>16|TRBV12-3/TRBV12-4|TRBJ2-5|.|.
TGTGCCAGCAGTTCTGTAATCCGGAGCTCAAAAGAGACCCAGTACTTC
CASSSVIRSSKETQYF
>19|TRBV4-1|TRBJ2-7|.|TRBD1
TGCGCCAGCAGCCAATGGGGACAGGGCGATGGAGGGGCCCCCTACGAGCAGTACTTC
CASSQWGQGDGGAPYEQYF
>16|TRBV6-2/TRBV6-3|TRBJ2-7|few|.
TGTGCCAGCAGTTACTCGAACTGGGACGCCCGATACGAGCAGTACTTC
CASSYSNWDARYEQYF
>14|TRBV13|TRBJ2-2|.|.
TGTGCCAGCAGATCGAGGGGGGACACCGGGGAGCTGTTTTTT
CASRSRGDTGELFF
>14|TRBV27|TRBJ1-1|few|.
TGTGCCAGCAGGGGGGCAGGGGCGAACACTGAAGCTTTCTTT
CASRGAGANTEAFF
>16|TRBV3-1|TRBJ1-4|few|.
TGTGCCAGCAGCCATTACAGGGAGGAGGGTAATGAAAAACTGTTTTTT
CASSHYREEGNEKLFF
>13|TRBV9|TRBJ1-5|few|.
TGTGCCAGCAGCCCCATGAGCAATCAGCCCCAGCATTTT
CASSPMSNQPQHF
>13|TRBV29-1|TRBJ2-5|few|.
TGCAGCGGCCGCGGAGGGCACCAAGAGACCCAGTACTTC
CSGRGGHQETQYF
>11|TRBV25-1|TRBJ2-7|.|.
TGTGCCAGCAGGGACCGGGCTCAGCAGTACTTC
CASRDRAQQYF
>16|TRBV27|TRBJ2-1|few|TRBD1
TGTGCCAGCAGCTTAATACTGGGACAGGGGGCAAATGAGCAGTTCTTC
CASSLILGQGANEQFF
>15|TRBV12-5|TRBJ2-7|few|.
TGTGCTAGTGGTTTTTCAGCTTTTGAATCCTACGAGCAGTACTTC
CASGFSAFESYEQYF
>12|TRBV12-3/TRBV12-4|TRBJ2-5|many|TRBD1
TGTGCCAGCACAGGGGGCGGGGAGACCCAGTACTTC
CASTGGGETQYF
>17|TRBV9|TRBJ2-1|.|.
TGTGCCAGCAGCGTAGATCCGGGGGGCCGGTCCTACAATGAGCAGTTCTTC
CASSVDPGGRSYNEQFF
>17|TRBV28|TRBJ2-3|.|TRBD2
TGTGCCAGCAGTTTGGGACTAGCGGGGGTTAGCACAGATACGCAGTATTTT
CASSLGLAGVSTDTQYF
>15|TRBV29-1|TRBJ2-2|.|TRBD1
TGCAGCGTTGAACAGGGGGCTGGAGTTGCCGGGGAGCTGTTTTTT
CSVEQGAGVAGELFF
>16|TRBV9|TRBJ2-3|few|TRBD2
TGTGCCAGCAGCGTAGAACTAGCGGGGTCCGGAGATACGCAGTATTTT
CASSVELAGSGDTQYF
>15|TRBV2|TRBJ2-2|.|TRBD1
TGTGCAGCCCGGTGGGGACAGGGACCGACCGGGGAGCTGTTTTTT
CAARWGQGPTGELFF
>14|TRBV5-5|TRBJ2-7|few|.
TGTGCCAGCAGCTTGTTTTCGGGGGCCTACGAGCAGTACTTC
CASSLFSGAYEQYF